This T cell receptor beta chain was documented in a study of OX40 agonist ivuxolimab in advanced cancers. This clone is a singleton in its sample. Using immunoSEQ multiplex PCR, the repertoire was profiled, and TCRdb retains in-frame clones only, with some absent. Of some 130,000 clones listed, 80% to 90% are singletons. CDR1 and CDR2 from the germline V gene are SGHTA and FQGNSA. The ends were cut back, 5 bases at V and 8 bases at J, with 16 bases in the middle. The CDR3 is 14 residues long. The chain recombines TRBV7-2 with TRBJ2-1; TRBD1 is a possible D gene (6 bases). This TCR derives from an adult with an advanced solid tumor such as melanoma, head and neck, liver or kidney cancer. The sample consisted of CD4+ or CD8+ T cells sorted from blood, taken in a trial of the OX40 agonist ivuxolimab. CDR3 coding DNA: TGTGCCAGCAGCCGTGCGGGTGAGGGGGATGAGCAGTTCTTC. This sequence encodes CASSRAGEGDEQFF. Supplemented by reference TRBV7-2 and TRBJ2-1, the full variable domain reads GAGVSQSPSNKVTEKGKDVELRCDPISGHTALYWYRQSLGQGLEFLIYFQGNSAPDKSGLPSDRFSAERTGGSVSTLTIQRTQQEDSAVYLCASSRAGEGDEQFFGPGTRLTVL.